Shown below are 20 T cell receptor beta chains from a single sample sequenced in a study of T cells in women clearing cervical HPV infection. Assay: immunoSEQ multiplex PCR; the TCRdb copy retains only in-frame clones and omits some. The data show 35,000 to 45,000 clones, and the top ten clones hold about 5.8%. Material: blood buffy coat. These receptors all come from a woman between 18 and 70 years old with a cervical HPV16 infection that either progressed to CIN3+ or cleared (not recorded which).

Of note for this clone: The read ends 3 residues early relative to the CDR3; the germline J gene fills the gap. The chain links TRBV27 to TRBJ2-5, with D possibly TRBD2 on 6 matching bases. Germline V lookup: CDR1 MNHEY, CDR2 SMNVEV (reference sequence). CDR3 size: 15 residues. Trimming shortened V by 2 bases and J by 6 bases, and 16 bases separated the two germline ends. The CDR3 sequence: CASSLSSGVEKTQYF. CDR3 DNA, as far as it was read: TGTGCCAGCAGTTTAAGTTCGGGGGTAGAAAAGACC.

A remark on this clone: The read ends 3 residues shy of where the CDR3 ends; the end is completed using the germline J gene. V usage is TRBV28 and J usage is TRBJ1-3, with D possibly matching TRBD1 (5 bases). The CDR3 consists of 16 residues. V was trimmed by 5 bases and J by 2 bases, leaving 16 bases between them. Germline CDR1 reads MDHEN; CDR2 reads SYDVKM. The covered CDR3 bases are TGTGCCAGCAGTCCACTATTAGGGGAAGCTGGAAACACC. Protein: CASSPLLGEAGNT. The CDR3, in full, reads CASSPLLGEAGNTIYF.

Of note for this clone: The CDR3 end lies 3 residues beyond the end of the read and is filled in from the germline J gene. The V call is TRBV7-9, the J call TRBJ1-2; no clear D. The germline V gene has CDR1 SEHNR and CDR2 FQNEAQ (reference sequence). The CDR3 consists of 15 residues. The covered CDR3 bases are TGTGCCAGCAGCTTACTAGCGGGAGGCTCCTACGAC. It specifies CASSLLAGGSYD. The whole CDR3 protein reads CASSLLAGGSYDYTF.

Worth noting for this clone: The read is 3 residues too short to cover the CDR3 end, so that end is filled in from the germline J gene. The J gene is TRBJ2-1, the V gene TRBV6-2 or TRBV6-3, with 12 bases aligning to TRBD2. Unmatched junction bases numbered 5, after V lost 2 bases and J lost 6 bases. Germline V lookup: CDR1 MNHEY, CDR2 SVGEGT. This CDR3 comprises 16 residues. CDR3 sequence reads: CASSYRLAGGGNEQFF. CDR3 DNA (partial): TGTGCCAGCAGTTACAGGCTAGCGGGGGGGGGCAATGAG.

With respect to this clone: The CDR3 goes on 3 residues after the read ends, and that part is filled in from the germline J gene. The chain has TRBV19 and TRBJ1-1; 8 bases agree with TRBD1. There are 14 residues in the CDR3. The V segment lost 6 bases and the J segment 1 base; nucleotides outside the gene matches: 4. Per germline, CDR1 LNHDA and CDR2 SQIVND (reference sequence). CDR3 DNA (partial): TGTGCCAGTAGGCCACAGGGGGGGAACACTGAA. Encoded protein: CASRPQGGNTE. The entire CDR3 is CASRPQGGNTEAFF.

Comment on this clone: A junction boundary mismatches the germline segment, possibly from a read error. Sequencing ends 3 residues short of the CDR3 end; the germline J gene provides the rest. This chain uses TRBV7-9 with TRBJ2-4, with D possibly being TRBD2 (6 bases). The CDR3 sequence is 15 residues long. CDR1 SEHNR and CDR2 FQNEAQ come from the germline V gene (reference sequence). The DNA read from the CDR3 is TGTGTCAGCAGCTTACCCTTGGGGGGAACGAGAGGT. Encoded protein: CVSSLPLGGTRG. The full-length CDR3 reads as CVSSLPLGGTRGQYF.

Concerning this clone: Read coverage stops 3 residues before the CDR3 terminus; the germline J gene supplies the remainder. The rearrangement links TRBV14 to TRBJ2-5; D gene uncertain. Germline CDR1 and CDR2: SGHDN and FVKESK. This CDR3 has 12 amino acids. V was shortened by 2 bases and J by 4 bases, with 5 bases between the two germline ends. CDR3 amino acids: CASSQSGETQYF. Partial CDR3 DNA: TGTGCCAGCAGCCAATCGGGAGAGACC.

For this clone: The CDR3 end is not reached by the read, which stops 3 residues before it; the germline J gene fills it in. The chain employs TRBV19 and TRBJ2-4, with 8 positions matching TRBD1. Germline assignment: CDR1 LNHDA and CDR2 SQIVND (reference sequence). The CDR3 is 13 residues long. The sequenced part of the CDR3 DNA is TGTGCCAGTAGTATACAGGGGGCGAAAGGT. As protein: CASSIQGAKG. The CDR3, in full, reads CASSIQGAKGQYF. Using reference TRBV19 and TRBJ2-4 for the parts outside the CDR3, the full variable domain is DGGITQSPKYLFRKEGQNVTLSCEQNLNHDAMYWYRQDPGQGLRLIYYSQIVNDFQKGDIAEGYSVSREKKESFPLTVTSAQKNPTAFYLCASSIQGAKGQYFGAGTRLSVL.

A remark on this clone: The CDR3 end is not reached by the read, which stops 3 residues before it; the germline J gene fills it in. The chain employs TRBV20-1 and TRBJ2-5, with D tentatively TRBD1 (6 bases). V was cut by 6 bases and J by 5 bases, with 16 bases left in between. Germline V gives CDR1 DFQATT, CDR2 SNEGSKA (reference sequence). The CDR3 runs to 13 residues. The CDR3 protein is CSAGASRWETQYF. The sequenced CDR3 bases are TGCAGTGCGGGGGCCTCCCGGTGGGAGACC.

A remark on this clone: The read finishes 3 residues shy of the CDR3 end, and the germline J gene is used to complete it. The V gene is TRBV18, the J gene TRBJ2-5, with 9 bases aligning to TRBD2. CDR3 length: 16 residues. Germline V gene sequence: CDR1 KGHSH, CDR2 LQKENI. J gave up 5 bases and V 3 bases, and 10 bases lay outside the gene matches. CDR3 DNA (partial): TGTGCCAGCTCACCTATCCCTAGCGGGACGGGGGAGACC. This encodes CASSPIPSGTGET. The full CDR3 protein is CASSPIPSGTGETQYF.

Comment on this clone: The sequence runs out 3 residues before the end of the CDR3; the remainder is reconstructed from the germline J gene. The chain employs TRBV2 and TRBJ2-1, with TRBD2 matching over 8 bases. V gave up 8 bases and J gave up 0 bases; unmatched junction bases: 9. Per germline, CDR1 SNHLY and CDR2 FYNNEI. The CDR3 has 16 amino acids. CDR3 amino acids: CASPGGAASSYNEQFF. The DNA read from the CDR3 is TGTGCCAGCCCGGGGGGGGCGGCAAGCTCCTACAATGAG.

The CDR3 region is CASSQGQGNSPLHF. The CDR3 DNA, read in part, is TGTGCCAGCAGCCAGGGGCAGGGTAATTCACCC. V is TRBV4-2 and J is TRBJ1-6; D might be TRBD1 (5 bases). The CDR3 extends 3 residues past the end of the read, so its final part is completed from the germline J gene. V was shortened by 3 bases and J by 6 bases, with 9 bases between the two germline ends. The CDR3 is 14 amino acids. Germline lookup yields CDR1 LGHNA and CDR2 YNFKEQ.

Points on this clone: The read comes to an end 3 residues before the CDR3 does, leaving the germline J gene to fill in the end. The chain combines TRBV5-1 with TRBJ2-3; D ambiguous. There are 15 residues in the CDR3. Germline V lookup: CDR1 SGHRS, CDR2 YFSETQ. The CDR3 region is CASRFRRSSEYAQYF. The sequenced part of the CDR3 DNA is TGCGCCAGCAGGTTCCGACGGTCGAGCGAGTATGCG.

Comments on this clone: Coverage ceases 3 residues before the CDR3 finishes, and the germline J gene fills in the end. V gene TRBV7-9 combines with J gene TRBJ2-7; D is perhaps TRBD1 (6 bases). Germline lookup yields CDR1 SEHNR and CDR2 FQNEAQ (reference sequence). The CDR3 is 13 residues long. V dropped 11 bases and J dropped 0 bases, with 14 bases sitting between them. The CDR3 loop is CAGSTGTSYEQYF. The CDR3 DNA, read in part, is TGTGCCGGTTCAACAGGGACCTCCTACGAG.

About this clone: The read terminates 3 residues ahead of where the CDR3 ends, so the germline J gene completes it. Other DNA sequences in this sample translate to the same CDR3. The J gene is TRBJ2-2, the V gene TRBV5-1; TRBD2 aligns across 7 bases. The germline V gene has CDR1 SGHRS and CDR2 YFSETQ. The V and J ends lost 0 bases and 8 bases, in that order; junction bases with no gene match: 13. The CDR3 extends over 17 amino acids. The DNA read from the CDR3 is TGCGCCAGCAGCTTGGCCCGAGGCGGGAGATCGGCTGGGGAG. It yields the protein CASSLARGGRSAGE. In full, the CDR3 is CASSLARGGRSAGELFF. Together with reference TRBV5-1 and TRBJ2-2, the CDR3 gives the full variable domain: KAGVTQTPRYLIKTRGQQVTLSCSPISGHRSVSWYQQTPGQGLQFLFEYFSETQRNKGNFPGRFSGRQFSNSRSEMNVSTLELGDSALYLCASSLARGGRSAGELFFGEGSRLTVL.

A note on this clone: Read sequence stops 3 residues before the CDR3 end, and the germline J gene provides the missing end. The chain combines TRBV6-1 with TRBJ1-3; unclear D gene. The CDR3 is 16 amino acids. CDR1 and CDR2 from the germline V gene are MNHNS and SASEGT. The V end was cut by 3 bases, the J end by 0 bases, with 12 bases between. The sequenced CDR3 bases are TGTGCCAGCAGTGAGTTAAACACCAGCTCTGGAAACACC. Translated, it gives CASSELNTSSGNT. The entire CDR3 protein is CASSELNTSSGNTIYF.

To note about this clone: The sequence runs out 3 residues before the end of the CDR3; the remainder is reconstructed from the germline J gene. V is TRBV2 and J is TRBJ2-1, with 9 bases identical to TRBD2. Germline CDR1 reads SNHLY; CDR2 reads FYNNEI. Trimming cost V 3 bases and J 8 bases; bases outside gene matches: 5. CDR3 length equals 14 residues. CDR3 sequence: CASSEVAGEHEQFF. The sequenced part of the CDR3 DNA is TGTGCCAGCAGTGAGGTAGCGGGAGAACATGAG.

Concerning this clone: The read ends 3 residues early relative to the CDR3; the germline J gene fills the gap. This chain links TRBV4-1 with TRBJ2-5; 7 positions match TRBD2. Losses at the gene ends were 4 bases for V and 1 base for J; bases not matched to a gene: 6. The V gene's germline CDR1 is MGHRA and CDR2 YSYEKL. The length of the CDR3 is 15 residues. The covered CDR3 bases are TGCGCCAGCAGCCTCACGGGGGGTTCCCAAGAGACC. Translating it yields CASSLTGGSQET. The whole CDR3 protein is CASSLTGGSQETQYF.

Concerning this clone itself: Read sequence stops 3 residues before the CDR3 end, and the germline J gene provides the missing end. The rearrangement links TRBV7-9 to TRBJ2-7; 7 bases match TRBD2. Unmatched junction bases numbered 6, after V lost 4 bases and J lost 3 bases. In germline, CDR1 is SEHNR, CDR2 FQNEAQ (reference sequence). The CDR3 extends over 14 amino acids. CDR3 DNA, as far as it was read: TGTGCCAGCAGCTCTGGACTAGTTCTCTACGAG. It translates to CASSSGLVLYE. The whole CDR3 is CASSSGLVLYEQYF.

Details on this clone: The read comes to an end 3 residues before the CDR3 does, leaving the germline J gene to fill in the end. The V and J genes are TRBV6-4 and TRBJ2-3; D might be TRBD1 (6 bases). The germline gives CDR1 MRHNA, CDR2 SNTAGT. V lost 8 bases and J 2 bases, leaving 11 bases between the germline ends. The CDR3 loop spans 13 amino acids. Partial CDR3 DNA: TGTGCCAGCCGACAGGACAACACAGATACG. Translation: CASRQDNTDT. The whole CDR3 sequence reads CASRQDNTDTQYF.